The 2 T cell receptor beta chains below were found in one sample sequenced in a study of CD8 T cells in ankylosing spondylitis. TCRdb redid the calling of the 5' RACE reads with MiXCR, one entry per CDR3 protein. The sample has a few hundred thousand distinct CDR3 sequences, under 14% seen once; the top ten hold roughly 9%. Sequencing was carried out using blood, either unsorted or a sorted T cell fraction (not recorded which). These TCRs come from a female donor with ankylosing spondylitis or in good health (not recorded which).

This clonotype was seen ten or more times. A junction end diverges from the germline sequence, so it may reflect a read error. The CDR3 nucleotides read TGTGCCACCAGTGGCTCCTACGAGCAGTACTTC. Amino acids: CATSGSYEQYF. The chain recombines TRBV10-3 with TRBJ2-7; no clear D gene. Germline V gene lookup returns CDR1 ENHRY and CDR2 SYGVKD. This CDR3 has 11 amino acids.

This clonotype occurred a few times. The chain links TRBV12-3 or TRBV12-4 to TRBJ2-1, with a possible D match to TRBD2 (7 bases). The V end was cut by 5 bases, the J end by 3 bases, with 20 bases between. The CDR3 has 17 residues. The CDR3 DNA is TGTGCCAGCAGTCGCAGACTAGAGGGGGGGGTCTACAATGAGCAGTTCTTC. This gives the protein CASSRRLEGGVYNEQFF.